The 27 T cell receptor beta chains in this list originate from one sample, sequenced in a study of identical twins. TCRdb re-analysed the 5' RACE reads in MiXCR, keeping a single row per CDR3 protein. Here the sample spans approximately 300,000 distinct CDR3 sequences, roughly 10% being singletons. These records were also assigned to another study, of yellow fever vaccine responses in identical twins.

Sequenced input: CD8+ T cells sorted from blood. The origin of the receptors is a woman under 30 in good health.

The table lists this clonotype with a few counts. This sequence joins TRBV7-9 and TRBJ1-4, with 9 nucleotides matching TRBD1. V shed 6 bases, J shed 2 bases, and the junction held 4 bases outside the gene matches. The CDR3 runs 15 residues. The germline CDR1 and CDR2 sequences are SEHNR and FQNEAQ (reference sequence). Here the CDR3 reads CASRSGTGTNEKLFF. For the CDR3, the DNA is TGTGCCAGCAGATCCGGGACAGGGACTAATGAAAAACTGTTTTTT. The complete variable domain, with remaining parts taken from reference TRBV7-9 and TRBJ1-4, reads DTGVSQNPRHKITKRGQNVTFRCDPISEHNRLYWYRQTLGQGPEFLTYFQNEAQLEKSRLLSDRFSAERPKGSFSTLEIQRTEQGDSAMYLCASRSGTGTNEKLFFGSGTQLSVL.

This clonotype occurred many times. The chain combines TRBV13 with TRBJ2-7; 8 bases are shared with TRBD1. CDR1 and CDR2 from the germline V gene are PRHDT and FYEKMQ (reference sequence). The CDR3 totals 14 residues. With 2 bases clipped from V and 4 bases from J, the junction kept 4 bases outside the gene matches. CDR3 protein: CASSLRGQEYEQYF. In nucleotides, the CDR3 is TGTGCCAGCAGCTTAAGGGGACAGGAATACGAGCAGTACTTC.

This sequence joins TRBV4-1 and TRBJ1-5; perhaps TRBD1 as D (5 bases). This CDR3 spans 13 amino acids. The V gene's germline CDR1 is MGHRA and CDR2 YSYEKL. V lost 5 bases to trimming and J lost 4 bases, with 9 bases between them. CDR3 residues: CASSDGGNQPQHF. The CDR3 nucleotides are TGCGCCAGCAGCGACGGGGGAAATCAGCCCCAGCATTTT.

This clonotype was seen at least ten times. V is TRBV2 and J is TRBJ2-1; unclear D gene. The CDR3 extends over 11 amino acids. Germline V gives CDR1 SNHLY, CDR2 FYNNEI. V was pared by 6 bases and J by 4 bases, with 4 bases between. The CDR3 loop reads CASREYNEQFF. As DNA, the CDR3 is TGTGCCAGCAGGGAATACAATGAGCAGTTCTTC.

V is TRBV4-3 and J is TRBJ2-7, with 8 bases identical to TRBD2. This CDR3 is 15 amino acids long. V gave up 0 bases and J gave up 2 bases; unmatched junction bases: 3. CDR1 LGHNA and CDR2 YSLEER come from the germline V gene. The chain's CDR3 is CASSQEREDTYEQYF. The CDR3 DNA is TGCGCCAGCAGCCAAGAGCGGGAGGACACCTACGAGCAGTACTTC.

This clonotype has just a few counts. The CDR3 region is CASSPTWGPLNYGYTF. CDR3 sequence (DNA): TGTGCCAGCAGTCCGACATGGGGGCCGCTTAACTATGGCTACACCTTC. This sequence joins TRBV11-2 and TRBJ1-2; D is possibly TRBD1 (6 bases). Germline V gives CDR1 SGHAT, CDR2 FQNNGV. Trimming took off 6 bases at V and 1 base at J, with 18 bases between the two ends. This CDR3 is 16 amino acids long.

This chain links TRBV12-3 or TRBV12-4 with TRBJ2-3, with 8 bases that match TRBD2. The V segment lost 8 bases and the J segment 5 bases; nucleotides outside the gene matches: 9. This CDR3 comprises 14 residues. Written as DNA, the CDR3 is TGTGCCAGCGGATTAGCGGGGTCGGAAGATACGCAGTATTTT. Translation: CASGLAGSEDTQYF.

The CDR3: CSASPGLAGSEQYF. CDR3 DNA sequence: TGCAGTGCTAGCCCAGGACTAGCGGGGAGCGAGCAGTACTTC. The V gene is TRBV20-1, the J gene TRBJ2-7; 12 nucleotides agree with TRBD2. Germline CDR1 and CDR2: DFQATT and SNEGSKA (reference sequence). This CDR3 comprises 14 residues. V lost 3 bases and J lost 6; bases outside the gene matches: 6.

CDR3 in DNA: TGTGCCAGCAGTTTAGCGGACAGGAGCTCCTACGAGCAGTACTTC. Amino acid sequence: CASSLADRSSYEQYF. The V and J genes are TRBV27 and TRBJ2-7; TRBD1 aligns across 7 bases. The V segment lost 2 bases and the J segment 0 bases; nucleotides outside the gene matches: 4. This CDR3 comprises 15 residues. Germline V CDR1 and CDR2: MNHEY, SMNVEV (reference sequence).

This clonotype showed up just a few times. The chain joins TRBV11-2 to TRBJ2-3, with no clear D. Trimming cost V 9 bases and J 4 bases, with 14 bases left between them. The CDR3 is 13 amino acids. The V gene's germline CDR1 is SGHAT and CDR2 FQNNGV. For the CDR3, the DNA is TGTGCCAGTAGCCCTGTGTGGGCAGATACGCAGTATTTT. Protein: CASSPVWADTQYF.

The V gene is TRBV20-1, the J gene TRBJ2-5; D is ambiguous. V lost 2 bases and J lost 1, with 11 bases in between. In germline, CDR1 is DFQATT, CDR2 SNEGSKA (reference sequence). The CDR3 has 14 residues. The DNA for the CDR3 is TGCAGTGCTAGATTGTTTGAGCCCCAAGAGACCCAGTACTTC. This gives the protein CSARLFEPQETQYF.

This clonotype was seen a handful of times. The V gene is TRBV6-1, the J gene TRBJ2-3; 9 bases map to TRBD2. Per the germline V gene, CDR1 is MNHNS and CDR2 is SASEGT. CDR3 length: 18 amino acids. Trimming at V came to 7 bases and at J to 4 bases, leaving 18 bases not matched to a gene. In DNA form, the CDR3 reads TGTGCCAGCACTGAGGGGCTAGCGGGGATCGGGGCCGCAGATACGCAGTATTTT. Translated: CASTEGLAGIGAADTQYF.

The rearrangement joins TRBV20-1 to TRBJ2-1; D is uncertain. CDR1 is DFQATT and CDR2 is SNEGSKA in the germline V gene (reference sequence). This CDR3 region has 11 residues. V lost 7 bases, J lost 5 bases, and 9 bases lay in between. The CDR3 DNA is TGCAGTGGGGTGGCGCACAATGAGCAGTTCTTC. It codes for CSGVAHNEQFF.

The table lists this clonotype with a few counts. The chain employs TRBV25-1 and TRBJ2-3; D is possibly TRBD1 (6 bases). This CDR3 spans 13 amino acids. The germline V and J ends were trimmed by 4 bases and 4 bases, with 9 bases remaining between them. CDR1 is MGHDK and CDR2 is SYGVNS in the germline V gene. The CDR3 coding sequence is TGTGCCAGCAGTGGGGACACCCCAGATACGCAGTATTTT. Translated, it gives CASSGDTPDTQYF.

This clonotype occurred many times. This sequence joins TRBV4-1 and TRBJ2-2, with D unresolved. The V gene lost 4 bases and the J gene lost 3 bases, with 12 bases spanning the gap. The CDR3 consists of 15 residues. Germline V gene lookup returns CDR1 MGHRA and CDR2 YSYEKL. The CDR3 loop is CASSPLGVYTGELFF. CDR3 sequence (DNA): TGCGCCAGCAGCCCCCTTGGGGTATACACCGGGGAGCTGTTTTTT.

This clonotype has only a few counts. V usage is TRBV24-1 and J usage is TRBJ2-1, with D uncertain. V was shortened by 5 bases and J by 0 bases, with 13 bases between the two germline ends. The CDR3 extends over 16 amino acids. Germline V gene data show CDR1 as KGHDR and CDR2 as SFDVKD. The CDR3 nucleotides are TGTGCCACCAGTGGTTACAGTTTATCCTCCTACAATGAGCAGTTCTTC. Translating it yields CATSGYSLSSYNEQFF.

This clonotype was observed a handful of times. This sequence joins TRBV6-1 and TRBJ2-3; 9 bases line up with TRBD1. Looked up from germline, CDR1 is MNHNS and CDR2 is SASEGT. After removal of 10 bases from V and 5 bases from J, the junction contained 10 bases not matched to a gene. The CDR3 is 14 amino acids. The CDR3 DNA reads TGTGCCACCTCCGGGACAGGGAATGGAGATACGCAGTATTTT. Translating it yields CATSGTGNGDTQYF.

This CDR3 is CSATHRTRNNNEQFF. CDR3 coding DNA: TGCAGTGCAACCCATAGGACACGGAATAACAATGAGCAGTTCTTC. The chain uses TRBV20-1 and TRBJ2-1, with a weak D call TRBD1 (5 bases). V gave up 6 bases and J gave up 5 bases, with 20 bases separating them. The CDR3 is 15 amino acids. Looked up from germline, CDR1 is DFQATT and CDR2 is SNEGSKA (reference sequence).

This clonotype was counted between two and nine times. V gene TRBV12-3 or TRBV12-4 combines with J gene TRBJ1-1, with 7 bases fitting TRBD1. J gave up 3 bases and V 6 bases, and 13 bases lay outside the gene matches. This CDR3 region has 16 residues. CDR3 region: CASSHGAGGLDTEAFF. The CDR3 bases are TGTGCCAGCAGCCACGGGGCAGGGGGGTTGGACACTGAAGCTTTCTTT.

The table lists this clonotype with a few counts. This chain connects TRBV5-6 to TRBJ2-7; possible D gene TRBD1, 6 bases. CDR1 SGHDT and CDR2 YYEEEE come from the germline V gene. Deletions cut 2 bases from V and 2 bases from J, with 17 bases between. The CDR3 contains 16 residues. CDR3: CASSFPGHSVTYEQYF. The CDR3 DNA reads as TGTGCCAGCAGCTTTCCGGGACACTCTGTAACCTACGAGCAGTACTTC.

This clonotype occurred a few times. The rearrangement joins TRBV27 to TRBJ2-7; D gene ambiguous. The length of the CDR3 is 15 residues. Germline V lookup: CDR1 MNHEY, CDR2 SMNVEV (reference sequence). Trimming left V 0 bases short and J 2 bases short, with 11 bases between. The CDR3 DNA is TGTGCCAGCAGTTTATCGGCGGAAAGTACCTACGAGCAGTACTTC. It encodes CASSLSAESTYEQYF.

There are a few counts of this clonotype. This sequence joins TRBV6-2 or TRBV6-3 and TRBJ1-5, with a possible D match to TRBD1 (5 bases). The CDR3 covers 13 residues. Germline loops: CDR1 MNHEY, CDR2 SVGEGT. V shed 4 bases and J shed 10 bases, with 14 bases lying between them. CDR3 coding DNA: TGTGCCAGCAGTTCGGGGGGAGGAGGACCCCAGCATTTT. It codes for CASSSGGGGPQHF.

This clonotype was recorded at least ten times. This chain's CDR3 is CASSLGTPHGGYTF. CDR3 nucleotides: TGTGCCAGCAGTTTAGGGACACCTCATGGGGGCTACACCTTC. The chain is built from TRBV12-3 or TRBV12-4 and TRBJ1-2, with a tentative D call TRBD1 (5 bases). CDR3 length: 14 residues. Trimming pared 1 base from V and 8 bases from J, leaving 14 bases between.

This clonotype was detected ten times or more. This chain's CDR3 is CASRPDRGDSPLHF. CDR3 coding DNA: TGTGCCAGCAGGCCGGACAGGGGTGACTCACCCCTCCACTTT. The rearrangement links TRBV7-9 to TRBJ1-6; 9 bases align to TRBD1. CDR1 is SEHNR and CDR2 is FQNEAQ in the germline V gene (reference sequence). V was pared by 6 bases and J by 10 bases, with 7 bases of the junction left unmatched. The CDR3 is 14 amino acids.

This rearrangement joins TRBV4-2 to TRBJ2-3; 10 bases align to TRBD2. CDR1 and CDR2 from the germline V gene are LGHNA and YNFKEQ. After removal of 0 bases from V and 4 bases from J, the junction contained 19 bases not matched to a gene. The CDR3 has 21 amino acids. The CDR3 here is CASSQDWDGSGGAGQADTQYF. CDR3 in DNA: TGTGCCAGCAGCCAAGATTGGGATGGCAGCGGGGGGGCCGGTCAGGCAGATACGCAGTATTTT.

The rearrangement uses TRBV7-6 and TRBJ2-1; TRBD2 might be the D (5 bases). This CDR3 contains 15 residues. Germline-derived CDR1 and CDR2 are SGHVS and FNYEAQ. Deletions cut 1 base from V and 6 bases from J, with 13 bases between. CDR3 sequence reads: CASSLGRPPTNEQFF. The CDR3 coding sequence is TGTGCCAGCAGCTTAGGGAGGCCCCCCACCAATGAGCAGTTCTTC.

This clonotype was detected ten times or more. The V gene is TRBV10-3, the J gene TRBJ2-7; 9 nucleotides match TRBD1. Germline lookup yields CDR1 ENHRY and CDR2 SYGVKD. The CDR3 sequence is 12 residues long. Trimming removed 9 bases from V and 5 bases from J; junction bases left unmatched: 5. DNA for the CDR3: TGTGCCATAGGGACAGGGAGGGACGAGCAGTACTTC. It specifies CAIGTGRDEQYF.